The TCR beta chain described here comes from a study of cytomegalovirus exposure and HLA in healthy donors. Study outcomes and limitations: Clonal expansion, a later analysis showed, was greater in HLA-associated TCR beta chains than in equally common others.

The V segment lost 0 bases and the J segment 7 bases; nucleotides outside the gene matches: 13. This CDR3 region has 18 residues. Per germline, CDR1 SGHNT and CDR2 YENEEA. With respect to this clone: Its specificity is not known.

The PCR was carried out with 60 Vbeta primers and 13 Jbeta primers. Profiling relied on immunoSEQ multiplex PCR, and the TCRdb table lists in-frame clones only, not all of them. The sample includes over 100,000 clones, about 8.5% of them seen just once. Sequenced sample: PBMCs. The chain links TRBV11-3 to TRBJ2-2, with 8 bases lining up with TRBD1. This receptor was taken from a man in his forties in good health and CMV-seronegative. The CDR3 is CASSLDPATGAYNGELFF. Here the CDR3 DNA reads TGTGCCAGCAGCTTAGATCCAGCGACAGGGGCCTACAACGGGGAGCTGTTTTTT.